These T cell receptor beta chains were read from a single sample in a study of cytomegalovirus exposure and HLA in healthy donors. Sequencing was performed with immunoSEQ multiplex PCR; in TCRdb, only in-frame clones are kept and a portion is missing. Here the sample spans 190,000 or so clones, around 74% being singletons. Sequencing was done on a sample of PBMCs. The receptor set was obtained from a girl aged 5-17 years in good health and CMV-seropositive. Each CDR3 is given with its conserved first and last residue. A D gene is named only where the DNA matches it firmly. Clone sizes are given selectively: once, few, many, or a class where the clone is expanded.

TRBD1	TRBJ1-6	.	TRBV30	CAWSRTGLTFSYNSPLHF	TGTGCCTGGAGTCGGACAGGGTTGACGTTCTCCTATAATTCACCCCTCCACTTT
TRBD1	TRBJ1-5	.	TRBV10-1	CASSEGQGEQPQHF	TGCGCCAGCTCCGAGGGACAGGGGGAACAGCCCCAGCATTTT
TRBD1	TRBJ2-2	.	TRBV6-1	CASSEGTGGSNTGELFF	TGTGCCAGCAGTGAAGGAACAGGGGGTTCGAACACCGGGGAGCTGTTTTTT
.	TRBJ1-6	.	TRBV7-8	CASSPSRVSFASPLHF	TGTGCCAGCAGCCCTTCCCGAGTCTCTTTTGCTTCACCCCTCCACTTT
TRBD1	TRBJ2-3	.	TRBV5-1	CASSLGPSGQGYTDTQYF	TGCGCCAGCAGCTTGGGACCCTCGGGACAGGGTTACACAGATACGCAGTATTTT
TRBD2	TRBJ2-7	.	TRBV7-9	CASSPPAGNPGEQYF	TGTGCCAGCAGCCCTCCAGCGGGGAATCCGGGCGAGCAGTACTTC
.	TRBJ2-5	.	TRBV7-2	CASSLVHRETQYF	TGTGCCAGCAGCTTAGTCCACAGGGAGACCCAGTACTTC
.	TRBJ2-7	.	TRBV10-2	CASSEVANSYEQYF	TGCGCCAGCAGTGAGGTGGCCAACTCCTACGAGCAGTACTTC
.	TRBJ2-5	few	TRBV15	CATSRGGPGSMWTQYF	TGTGCCACCAGCAGAGGAGGCCCGGGTAGCATGTGGACCCAGTACTTC
.	TRBJ1-1	.	TRBV5-5	CASSANGGLNTEAFF	TGTGCCAGCAGCGCGAACGGGGGGCTGAACACTGAAGCTTTCTTT
TRBD1	TRBJ2-7	.	TRBV6-1	CASNRDRVTYEQYF	TGTGCCAGCAACCGGGACAGGGTAACCTACGAGCAGTACTTC
.	TRBJ2-1	few	TRBV11-3	CASSQFGTPYNEQFF	TGTGCCAGCAGCCAGTTCGGGACACCCTACAATGAGCAGTTCTTC
.	TRBJ2-2	.	TRBV6-5	CASRWGENTGELFF	TGTGCCAGCAGGTGGGGGGAAAACACCGGGGAGCTGTTTTTT
.	TRBJ2-1	.	TRBV5-5	CASSRGLTSAGEQFF	TGTGCCAGCAGCCGGGGACTCACCTCGGCGGGTGAGCAGTTCTTC
TRBD1	TRBJ1-2	.	TRBV14	CASSQQATGVDTF	TGTGCCAGCAGCCAACAAGCCACAGGGGTGGACACCTTC
.	TRBJ2-7	.	TRBV19	CASSSGLRPYEQYF	TGTGCCAGTAGTTCGGGACTTCGGCCCTACGAGCAGTACTTC
.	TRBJ1-1	.	TRBV6-6	CASSVDTEAFF	TGTGCCAGCTCAGTGGACACTGAAGCTTTCTTT